A selection of T cell receptor beta chains follows, all from one sample in a study of shared clonotypes between healthy human individuals. Only in-frame clones appear in the TCRdb table, and some are missing; sequencing was by immunoSEQ multiplex PCR. The sample records hundreds of thousands of clones, about 95% being singletons. Sequencing was performed on naive CD8+ T cells sorted from blood. The receptors shown here come from a woman aged 25-40 years in good health. CDR3s include the opening cysteine and the closing phenylalanine or tryptophan. D genes are given only for firm matches. Some rows mark clone size as missing; the rest say once, few, many or name a class of expanded clone.

v_call: TRBV19
d_call: TRBD1
clone_size: -
j_call: TRBJ1-2
cdr3_nt: TGTGCCAGTAGTATGGGGACAGACAAACCAAGTGCCAACTATGGCTACACCTTC
cdr3_aa: CASSMGTDKPSANYGYTF

v_call: TRBV27
d_call: -
clone_size: -
j_call: TRBJ1-1
cdr3_nt: TGTGCCAGCAGGTTCAGGGGCGGCACTGAAGCTTTCTTT
cdr3_aa: CASRFRGGTEAFF

v_call: TRBV9
d_call: -
clone_size: -
j_call: TRBJ2-6
cdr3_nt: TGTGCCAGCAGCGTAGACGGTGGTCCGACCTCTGGGGCCAACGTCCTGACTTTC
cdr3_aa: CASSVDGGPTSGANVLTF

v_call: TRBV11-2
d_call: -
clone_size: -
j_call: TRBJ1-2
cdr3_nt: TGTGCCAGCAGCCCCCGGACTGCCAGTATGACAGGCTACACCTTC
cdr3_aa: CASSPRTASMTGYTF

v_call: TRBV7-9
d_call: -
clone_size: -
j_call: TRBJ2-7
cdr3_nt: TGTGCCAGCAGCTCGAGCGTAACGGAGGGAGGTGACGAGCAGTACTTC
cdr3_aa: CASSSSVTEGGDEQYF

v_call: TRBV19
d_call: -
clone_size: -
j_call: TRBJ2-7
cdr3_nt: TGTGCCAGTAGTATCGCGCCTAGTGGGACTTACGAGCAGTACTTC
cdr3_aa: CASSIAPSGTYEQYF

v_call: TRBV28
d_call: -
clone_size: -
j_call: TRBJ1-1
cdr3_nt: TGTGCCAGCAGTTTAGGTGGGTTGGCGGCTGAAGCTTTCTTT
cdr3_aa: CASSLGGLAAEAFF

v_call: TRBV5-4
d_call: -
clone_size: -
j_call: TRBJ1-1
cdr3_nt: TGTGCCAGCAGCTTGTCTGAGAACACTGAAGCTTTCTTT
cdr3_aa: CASSLSENTEAFF

v_call: TRBV10-1
d_call: -
clone_size: -
j_call: TRBJ2-1
cdr3_nt: TGCGCCAGCAGTGAGTCGTCGGATATCAATGAGCAGTTCTTC
cdr3_aa: CASSESSDINEQFF

v_call: TRBV2
d_call: -
clone_size: -
j_call: TRBJ2-1
cdr3_nt: TGTGCCAGCAGTGAATGGGGGTACAATGAGCAGTTCTTC
cdr3_aa: CASSEWGYNEQFF

v_call: TRBV27
d_call: -
clone_size: -
j_call: TRBJ2-5
cdr3_nt: TGTGCCAGCATCCCGACGGCGGGGGCGGGACAAGAGACCCAGTACTTC
cdr3_aa: CASIPTAGAGQETQYF

v_call: TRBV2
d_call: TRBD2
clone_size: -
j_call: TRBJ2-1
cdr3_nt: TGTGCCAGCAGTGCTAGCGGGAGAACGGCCTCCTACAATGAGCAGTTCTTC
cdr3_aa: CASSASGRTASYNEQFF

v_call: TRBV7-9
d_call: -
clone_size: -
j_call: TRBJ2-7
cdr3_nt: TGTGCCAGCAGCCAGGGCCCTGCCACCTACGAGCAGTACTTC
cdr3_aa: CASSQGPATYEQYF

v_call: TRBV29-1
d_call: -
clone_size: -
j_call: TRBJ1-1
cdr3_nt: TGCAGCGTTGAGTTGGGGTACACTGAAGCTTTCTTT
cdr3_aa: CSVELGYTEAFF

v_call: TRBV7-8
d_call: TRBD2
clone_size: once
j_call: TRBJ2-7
cdr3_nt: TGTGCCAGCAGCGCGTCCGGGACTAGCGGGAGGAGGGAGCAGTACTTC
cdr3_aa: CASSASGTSGRREQYF

v_call: TRBV29-1
d_call: -
clone_size: once
j_call: TRBJ1-1
cdr3_nt: TGCAGCGTTGAAGTTCCCCCGGGCCAGCCCAAGGCTTTCTTT
cdr3_aa: CSVEVPPGQPKAFF

v_call: TRBV4-1
d_call: -
clone_size: few
j_call: TRBJ1-1
cdr3_nt: TGCGCCAGCAGCCAAGATCAGGGGATGGGGACTGAAGCTTTCTTT
cdr3_aa: CASSQDQGMGTEAFF

v_call: TRBV5-1
d_call: TRBD1
clone_size: -
j_call: TRBJ2-7
cdr3_nt: TGCGCCAGCAGCTCGGCAGGGACAGGGGCTTCTAGCTCCTACGAGCAGTACTTC
cdr3_aa: CASSSAGTGASSSYEQYF

v_call: TRBV30
d_call: -
clone_size: -
j_call: TRBJ2-2
cdr3_nt: TGTGCCTGGAGTTTCCTACCGGTCGGGGAGCTGTTTTTT
cdr3_aa: CAWSFLPVGELFF

v_call: TRBV5-1
d_call: -
clone_size: once
j_call: TRBJ2-7
cdr3_nt: TGCGCCAGCAGCTACGAGACAGGAGAATACGAGCAGTACTTC
cdr3_aa: CASSYETGEYEQYF